The 16 T cell receptor beta chains given below trace back to one sample, sequenced in a study of ipilimumab plus nivolumab after autologous stem cell transplantation. This table comes from immunoSEQ multiplex PCR, and its TCRdb copy is limited to in-frame clones, with some not included. The sample lists around 12,000 clones, approximately 70% seen once, with approximately 11% in the top ten. The material sequenced was PBMCs, taken in a trial of ipilimumab plus nivolumab as post-transplant consolidation. The receptor source for this set is a male donor with multiple myeloma.

The chain carries TRBV5-1 and TRBJ2-4; D remains unclear. Trimming took off 5 bases at V and 3 bases at J, with 18 bases between the two ends. The CDR3 consists of 16 residues. The germline V gene encodes CDR1 SGHRS and CDR2 YFSETQ. The CDR3 nucleotides read TGCGCCAGCAGTTCTTATCTAGATACTGGCAAAAACATTCAGTACTTC. It codes for CASSSYLDTGKNIQYF. The full variable domain, its missing parts supplied by reference TRBV5-1 and TRBJ2-4, is KAGVTQTPRYLIKTRGQQVTLSCSPISGHRSVSWYQQTPGQGLQFLFEYFSETQRNKGNFPGRFSGRQFSNSRSEMNVSTLELGDSALYLCASSSYLDTGKNIQYFGAGTRLSVL.

The chain combines TRBV29-1 with TRBJ1-2, with a tentative D call TRBD1 (5 bases). The length of the CDR3 is 12 residues. Trimming left V 5 bases short and J 8 bases short, with 15 bases between. From germline, CDR1 is SQVTM and CDR2 ANQGSEA. The CDR3 DNA sequence: TGCAGCGTTAAACTCCAGGGTATAGGCTACACCTTC. Translation: CSVKLQGIGYTF.

This clone is categorized as medium-sized (0.01 to 0.1%). The J gene is TRBJ1-6, the V gene TRBV2; D gene unclear. V lost 4 bases to trimming and J lost 7 bases, with 5 bases between them. Germline values: CDR1 SNHLY, CDR2 FYNNEI. CDR3 length: 12 residues. Written as DNA, the CDR3 is TGTGCCAGCAGTGTTGAGAATTCACCCCTCCACTTT. It encodes CASSVENSPLHF.

The V call is TRBV4-2, the J call TRBJ2-5, with 9 bases identical to TRBD2. J lost 4 bases, V lost 1 base, and 10 bases had no gene match. Germline V CDR1 and CDR2: LGHNA, YNFKEQ. The CDR3 covers 17 residues. The CDR3 here is CASSQGASGGRVETQYF. The CDR3 DNA reads as TGTGCCAGCAGCCAAGGGGCCAGCGGGGGGAGGGTAGAGACCCAGTACTTC.

This clone was counted between two and nine times. Other DNA sequences in the same sample also yield this CDR3. The J gene is TRBJ2-7, the V gene TRBV7-8, with a possible D match to TRBD1 (6 bases). CDR3 length equals 12 residues. Germline-derived CDR1 and CDR2 are SGHVS and FQNEAQ. Trimming took off 5 bases at V and 4 bases at J, with 9 bases between the two ends. The CDR3 DNA follows: TGTGCCAGCAGCGAGACAGGTTACGAGCAGTACTTC. It encodes CASSETGYEQYF.

This rearrangement joins TRBV6-5 to TRBJ2-3; perhaps D is TRBD1 or TRBD2 (5 bases each). The CDR3 has 15 residues. V was trimmed by 2 bases and J by 3 bases, leaving 12 bases between them. Germline V gene data show CDR1 as MNHEY and CDR2 as SVGAGI. The CDR3 region is CASSYEGRLTDTQYF. CDR3 sequence (DNA): TGTGCCAGCAGTTACGAGGGACGTTTAACAGATACGCAGTATTTT.

V usage is TRBV7-9 and J usage is TRBJ2-2; 8 nucleotides align to TRBD2. The length of the CDR3 is 19 residues. CDR1 and CDR2 (germline): SEHNR, FQNEAQ (reference sequence). After removal of 2 bases from V and 0 bases from J, the junction contained 11 bases not matched to a gene. For the CDR3, the DNA is TGTGCCAGCAGCTTAAAGGACGCGGAACTAGCGGCGAACACCGGGGAGCTGTTTTTT. This codes for CASSLKDAELAANTGELFF.

V and J are TRBV19 and TRBJ1-2; 10 nucleotides agree with TRBD1. The germline V gene encodes CDR1 LNHDA and CDR2 SQIVND (reference sequence). The CDR3 consists of 16 residues. V lost 3 bases to trimming and J lost 4 bases; unmatched junction nucleotides: 8. The CDR3 DNA follows: TGTGCCAGTAGTATCCAACGGGACAGGGGACCCTATGGCTACACCTTC. Protein sequence: CASSIQRDRGPYGYTF.

This clone has only a few counts. The chain recombines TRBV4-1 with TRBJ1-1, with TRBD1 as a possible D gene (5 bases). V lost 7 bases, J lost 4 bases, and 13 bases lay in between. Germline V gives CDR1 MGHRA, CDR2 YSYEKL. CDR3 length equals 13 residues. The CDR3 loop reads CASKRGGSTEAFF. In nucleotides, the CDR3 is TGCGCCAGCAAGAGGGGAGGGTCCACTGAAGCTTTCTTT.

V usage is TRBV7-2 and J usage is TRBJ2-2; D is possibly TRBD1 (5 bases). Germline V lookup: CDR1 SGHTA, CDR2 FQGNSA. The V end lost 4 bases, the J end lost 3 bases, and 12 bases lay between the germline ends. This CDR3 region has 15 residues. Written as DNA, the CDR3 is TGTGCCAGCAGCTCCGGACAAAGTTACACCGGGGAGCTGTTTTTT. Protein: CASSSGQSYTGELFF.

This clone was seen just once. The chain recombines TRBV28 with TRBJ2-1, with D tentatively TRBD1 (5 bases). The CDR3 sequence is 13 residues long. The V end lost 6 bases, the J end lost 6 bases, and 12 bases lay between the germline ends. The germline V gene has CDR1 MDHEN and CDR2 SYDVKM. CDR3 sequence reads: CASSPWTSNEQFF. For the CDR3, the DNA is TGTGCCAGCAGCCCTTGGACAAGCAATGAGCAGTTCTTC.

The V call is TRBV5-4, the J call TRBJ2-5, with D perhaps matching TRBD1 (5 bases). With 3 bases removed from V and 2 bases from J, the gap between germline ends came to 14 bases. The germline gives CDR1 SGHNT, CDR2 YYREEE (reference sequence). The CDR3 has 15 residues. The CDR3 region is CASSSLTTDQETQYF. CDR3 bases: TGTGCCAGCAGCTCGTTGACGACAGATCAAGAGACCCAGTACTTC.

J is TRBJ2-1 and V is TRBV5-1, with TRBD2 identical over 7 bases. CDR1 is SGHRS, CDR2 YFSETQ, per germline. V shed 4 bases and J 5 bases; nucleotides not matched to a gene: 9. The CDR3 contains 15 residues. The DNA of the CDR3 is TGCGCCAGCAGCCCCTTCCGGGGACTAAACAATGAGCAGTTCTTC. Encoded protein: CASSPFRGLNNEQFF. Based on the CDR3 plus reference TRBV5-1 and TRBJ2-1, the full variable domain is KAGVTQTPRYLIKTRGQQVTLSCSPISGHRSVSWYQQTPGQGLQFLFEYFSETQRNKGNFPGRFSGRQFSNSRSEMNVSTLELGDSALYLCASSPFRGLNNEQFFGPGTRLTVL.

This clone is classed as medium-sized. The chain links TRBV2 to TRBJ1-2, with TRBD1 identical over 9 bases. The CDR3 runs to 13 residues. J was trimmed by 5 bases and V by 6 bases; bases with no gene match: 4. Germline V gene data show CDR1 as SNHLY and CDR2 as FYNNEI. The CDR3 spells CASRGGTGYGYTF. CDR3 DNA sequence: TGTGCCAGCAGGGGCGGGACAGGGTATGGCTACACCTTC.

This clone was counted a few times. The rearrangement links TRBV18 to TRBJ2-5; perhaps D is TRBD1 or TRBD2 (5 bases each). The V gene's germline CDR1 is KGHSH and CDR2 LQKENI. The V and J ends lost 3 bases and 7 bases respectively, with 12 bases between them. This CDR3 is built from 13 residues. The CDR3 DNA sequence: TGTGCCAGCTCACCCGCACGGGGCGTGACCCAGTACTTC. This sequence encodes CASSPARGVTQYF.

The rearrangement joins TRBV13 to TRBJ1-3; TRBD1 matches at 9 bases. This CDR3 region has 15 residues. Per the germline V gene, CDR1 is PRHDT and CDR2 is FYEKMQ (reference sequence). The V gene end was trimmed by 1 base and the J gene end by 5 bases; junction bases not matched to a gene: 3. This CDR3 is CASSLVQGARNTIYF. The CDR3 region has the DNA TGTGCCAGCAGCTTAGTACAGGGGGCCAGAAACACCATATATTTT.